A single sample is the source of the 20 T cell receptor beta chains below, sequenced in a study of shared clonotypes between healthy human individuals. The protocol was immunoSEQ multiplex PCR, while the TCRdb copy is restricted to in-frame clones and leaves out a portion. The sample includes hundreds of thousands of clones, 73% of them seen just once. The specimen was memory CD4+ T cells sorted from blood. Regarding subset: CD45RA-negative fraction. The receptors come from a woman in her 30s in good health.

This clone was seen a single time. The chain employs TRBV4-1 and TRBJ2-1; TRBD1 agrees at 8 bases. The V segment lost 1 base and the J segment 6 bases; nucleotides outside the gene matches: 11. This CDR3 spans 17 amino acids. CDR1 is MGHRA and CDR2 is YSYEKL in the germline V gene. In DNA, the CDR3 is TGCGCCAGCAGCCAAGCCCCCCCGGGACAGGTCTTCAATGAGCAGTTCTTC. Residues: CASSQAPPGQVFNEQFF.

This rearrangement joins TRBV15 to TRBJ1-4, with D uncertain. The V and J ends lost 2 bases and 7 bases respectively, with 14 bases between them. This CDR3 is built from 15 residues. Looked up from germline, CDR1 is LNHNV and CDR2 is YYDKDF (reference sequence). The CDR3 region is CATSRRRSAAEKLFF. DNA for the CDR3: TGTGCCACCAGCAGACGACGCTCCGCGGCTGAAAAACTGTTTTTT.

The V and J genes are TRBV28 and TRBJ2-2; the D is unclear. The CDR3 is made up of 13 amino acids. The V end lost 6 bases, the J end lost 9 bases, and 14 bases lay between the germline ends. CDR1 is MDHEN and CDR2 is SYDVKM in the germline V gene. The CDR3 reads CASSQNLLRELFF. CDR3 bases: TGTGCCAGCAGCCAAAACCTTCTCCGGGAGCTGTTTTTT.

The chain uses TRBV19 and TRBJ1-3; D remains ambiguous. The CDR3 length is 14 residues. CDR1 is LNHDA and CDR2 is SQIVND in the germline V gene (reference sequence). Trimming pared 2 bases from V and 0 bases from J, leaving 5 bases between. CDR3 DNA: TGTGCCAGTAGTATACAAAGCTCTGGAAACACCATATATTTT. Its translation is CASSIQSSGNTIYF. The complete variable domain, with remaining parts taken from reference TRBV19 and TRBJ1-3, reads DGGITQSPKYLFRKEGQNVTLSCEQNLNHDAMYWYRQDPGQGLRLIYYSQIVNDFQKGDIAEGYSVSREKKESFPLTVTSAQKNPTAFYLCASSIQSSGNTIYFGEGSWLTVV.

This rearrangement joins TRBV7-9 to TRBJ2-7; 9 nucleotides align to TRBD2. The CDR3 runs 17 residues. The V and J ends lost 2 bases and 0 bases, in that order; junction bases with no gene match: 8. The germline CDR1 and CDR2 sequences are SEHNR and FQNEAQ (reference sequence). Here the CDR3 DNA reads TGTGCCAGCAGCTTATACCGGGGAGCGGGAGGCTCCTACGAGCAGTACTTC. This sequence encodes CASSLYRGAGGSYEQYF.

The CDR3 loop reads CASSVGDTGELFF. The CDR3 nucleotides are TGTGCCAGCAGCGTAGGAGATACCGGGGAGCTGTTTTTT. This chain connects TRBV9 to TRBJ2-2; no clear D. V dropped 0 bases and J dropped 5 bases, with 5 bases sitting between them. Germline V gene lookup returns CDR1 SGDLS and CDR2 YYNGEE. The CDR3 is 13 amino acids.

This clone came up once. The chain joins TRBV28 to TRBJ2-1; D is perhaps TRBD2 (6 bases). V gave up 1 base and J gave up 6 bases, with 22 bases separating them. Germline values: CDR1 MDHEN, CDR2 SYDVKM. CDR3 length equals 18 residues. The CDR3 is CASSLYRPSDYLGNEQFF. CDR3 nucleotide sequence: TGTGCCAGCAGTTTATACAGGCCTAGCGATTACTTAGGCAATGAGCAGTTCTTC. The full variable domain, completed using reference TRBV28 and TRBJ2-1, is DVKVTQSSRYLVKRTGEKVFLECVQDMDHENMFWYRQDPGLGLRLIYFSYDVKMKEKGDIPEGYSVSREKKERFSLILESASTNQTSMYLCASSLYRPSDYLGNEQFFGPGTRLTVL.

The V and J genes are TRBV29-1 and TRBJ2-2; maybe TRBD1 (5 bases). Germline CDR1 and CDR2: SQVTM and ANQGSEA. The CDR3 loop spans 13 amino acids. V lost 0 bases and J lost 3, with 5 bases in between. CDR3 DNA: TGCAGCGTTGAAGAGACAGACACCGGGGAGCTGTTTTTT. Protein product: CSVEETDTGELFF.

The J gene is TRBJ1-3, the V gene TRBV7-9, with TRBD1 identical over 10 bases. Germline CDR1 SEHNR, CDR2 FQNEAQ (reference sequence). The length of the CDR3 is 16 residues. Trimming at V came to 5 bases and at J to 8 bases, leaving 12 bases not matched to a gene. The CDR3 loop reads CASSNTPGQGLDTIYF. For the CDR3, the DNA is TGTGCCAGCAGCAACACCCCGGGACAGGGGTTGGACACCATATATTTT.

The chain is built from TRBV6-5 and TRBJ1-5, with D perhaps matching TRBD1 (5 bases). Germline CDR1 MNHEY, CDR2 SVGAGI. This CDR3 contains 15 residues. Trimming pared 2 bases from V and 5 bases from J, leaving 13 bases between. The CDR3 bases are TGTGCCAGCAGTTACGAGGGGCAAAGGTATCAGCCCCAGCATTTT. Its protein product is CASSYEGQRYQPQHF.

The chain combines TRBV7-9 with TRBJ1-1, with no clear D. The V end was cut by 0 bases, the J end by 2 bases, with 7 bases between. The CDR3 consists of 14 residues. CDR1 and CDR2 from the germline V gene are SEHNR and FQNEAQ (reference sequence). In DNA form, the CDR3 reads TGTGCCAGCAGCTTAGCGGATCGAAACACTGAAGCTTTCTTT. Residues: CASSLADRNTEAFF.

The chain uses TRBV27 and TRBJ2-6, with a possible D match to TRBD2 (5 bases). The V end lost 8 bases, the J end lost 2 bases, and 10 bases lay between the germline ends. Germline CDR1 MNHEY, CDR2 SMNVEV (reference sequence). CDR3 length: 14 residues. CDR3 nucleotides: TGTGCCAGCCAGAGGAGGCCTGGGGCCAACGTCCTGACTTTC. Translation gives CASQRRPGANVLTF.

This chain uses TRBV6-1 with TRBJ2-7, with D perhaps TRBD1 or TRBD2 (6 bases each). The CDR3 runs 14 residues. V lost 6 bases and J lost 2, with 14 bases in between. From germline, CDR1 is MNHNS and CDR2 SASEGT. The CDR3 DNA is TGTGCCAGCAGGTGGGGGGCTGGAGCCTACGAGCAGTACTTC. Its translation is CASRWGAGAYEQYF.

V and J are TRBV28 and TRBJ1-4; 7 positions match TRBD1. This CDR3 region has 16 residues. Trimming at V came to 5 bases and at J to 7 bases, leaving 13 bases not matched to a gene. Germline CDR1 MDHEN, CDR2 SYDVKM. CDR3 sequence (DNA): TGTGCCAGCAGTACCCAGGGGGAAGGGTTGCCTGAAAAACTGTTTTTT. Protein product: CASSTQGEGLPEKLFF. Using reference TRBV28 and TRBJ1-4 for the parts outside the CDR3, the full variable domain is DVKVTQSSRYLVKRTGEKVFLECVQDMDHENMFWYRQDPGLGLRLIYFSYDVKMKEKGDIPEGYSVSREKKERFSLILESASTNQTSMYLCASSTQGEGLPEKLFFGSGTQLSVL.

Here the CDR3 DNA reads TGCGCCAGCAGCGGGAGGGCGAGCGGGAGCCCCACCGGGGAGCTGTTTTTT. Translation: CASSGRASGSPTGELFF. This rearrangement joins TRBV5-1 to TRBJ2-2; 8 nucleotides agree with TRBD2. J lost 4 bases, V lost 4 bases, and 12 bases had no gene match. CDR1 is SGHRS, CDR2 YFSETQ, per germline. This CDR3 contains 17 residues.

This rearrangement joins TRBV27 to TRBJ2-2; the D is unclear. Germline V gene sequence: CDR1 MNHEY, CDR2 SMNVEV (reference sequence). The V end lost 1 base, the J end lost 7 bases, and 4 bases lay between the germline ends. The CDR3 spans 12 residues. The CDR3 sequence: CASSLLDGELFF. In DNA form, the CDR3 reads TGTGCCAGCAGTTTATTGGACGGGGAGCTGTTTTTT.

This clone was counted only a few times. The chain has TRBV9 and TRBJ2-7; D is ambiguous. Trimming pared 0 bases from V and 0 bases from J, leaving 10 bases between. Looked up from germline, CDR1 is SGDLS and CDR2 is YYNGEE. This CDR3 is 15 amino acids long. The CDR3 protein is CASSVAISSSYEQYF. CDR3 DNA sequence: TGTGCCAGCAGCGTAGCGATCAGCAGCTCCTACGAGCAGTACTTC. Drawing the rest from reference TRBV9 and TRBJ2-7, the complete variable domain is DSGVTQTPKHLITATGQRVTLRCSPRSGDLSVYWYQQSLDQGLQFLIQYYNGEERAKGNILERFSAQQFPDLHSELNLSSLELGDSALYFCASSVAISSSYEQYFGPGTRLTVT.

The rearrangement links TRBV28 to TRBJ1-6, with 7 positions matching TRBD1. This CDR3 region has 12 residues. V shed 6 bases, J shed 9 bases, and the junction held 2 bases outside the gene matches. Germline V gene data show CDR1 as MDHEN and CDR2 as SYDVKM. The CDR3 spells CASSHRGSPLHF. The CDR3 DNA sequence: TGTGCCAGCAGCCACAGGGGTTCACCCCTCCACTTT.

The chain joins TRBV5-1 to TRBJ2-7, with 13 positions matching TRBD2. This CDR3 has 17 amino acids. J was trimmed by 2 bases and V by 2 bases; bases with no gene match: 7. Germline loops: CDR1 SGHRS, CDR2 YFSETQ. The CDR3 loop is CASSFLTSGRAAYEQYF. The CDR3 region has the DNA TGCGCCAGCAGCTTCCTAACTAGCGGGAGGGCGGCCTACGAGCAGTACTTC.

The chain joins TRBV5-6 to TRBJ1-2, with a possible D match to TRBD1 (6 bases). The germline V and J ends were trimmed by 5 bases and 4 bases, with 15 bases remaining between them. Germline assignment: CDR1 SGHDT and CDR2 YYEEEE. The CDR3 loop spans 14 amino acids. In DNA form, the CDR3 reads TGTGCCAGCAGGAAAACAGGGTGGGCCTATGGCTACACCTTC. Protein: CASRKTGWAYGYTF.